This T cell receptor (beta chain) was identified during a study of blood T cell repertoires in COVID-19. Study-wide context: Acute and convalescent COVID-19 samples came from the United States, Italy and Spain. T cells, B-cell-depleted T cells, or PBMCs supplied cDNA or gDNA.

V was shortened by 2 bases and J by 5 bases, with 22 bases between the two germline ends. CDR3 length: 18 amino acids. Germline assignment: CDR1 MNHEY and CDR2 SVGEGT. As handled by the study authors: Counts of nucleated cells, estimated from reference gene primer amplification, were obtained. Data came from immunoSEQ multiplex PCR; TCRdb stores just in-frame clones and leaves some out. Clonal size and the V and J genes are those of that table, whereas D and trimming came from the DNA. Altogether 100,000 or so clones are present, roughly 79% being singletons, with the ten largest covering approximately 9%.

The chain carries TRBV6-2 or TRBV6-3 and TRBJ1-5, with D hard to call. This receptor was identified in a woman aged 70-85 years with acute or convalescent COVID-19. Material: peripheral blood. In DNA form, the CDR3 reads TGTGCCAGCAGTTACGTTCGAGGGTTCCCGCCTGCCCATCAGCCCCAGCATTTT. Its translation: CASSYVRGFPPAHQPQHF.